The sequence of this T cell receptor (beta chain) was determined in a study of cytomegalovirus exposure and HLA in healthy donors. As for the study in general: The study placed roughly four fifths of its roughly 400 genotyped donors in the Caucasian-associated ancestry cluster. Regarding the study as a whole: TCR beta sequences reportedly predicted most subjects' HLA-A and HLA-B alleles accurately.

In the PCR, 60 Vbeta and 13 Jbeta primers were used. TCRdb keeps only in-frame clones here, not all; method: immunoSEQ multiplex PCR. The data show around 97,000 clones, more than 75% seen once. Worth noting for this clone: Its antigen is unknown.

The sample consisted of PBMCs. This TCR was sampled from a woman aged 18-29 years in good health and CMV-seropositive.

The CDR3 protein is CASSLSSGRWIDTQYF. DNA of the CDR3: TGTGCCAGCAGTTTGTCTAGCGGGAGGTGGATAGATACGCAGTATTTT. The chain has TRBV27 and TRBJ2-3, with 11 positions matching TRBD2. Germline CDR1 MNHEY, CDR2 SMNVEV (reference sequence). The V gene end was trimmed by 3 bases and the J gene end by 5 bases; junction bases not matched to a gene: 7. The CDR3 is made up of 16 amino acids.